The 4 T cell receptor beta chains listed next were all sequenced from one sample in a study of T cells after yellow fever vaccination. MiXCR, run by TCRdb on the 5' RACE reads, gives a single entry per CDR3 protein. Here the sample spans 450,000 to 550,000 distinct CDR3 sequences, about a fifth being singletons. The source material was PBMCs, sampled less than 25 days after the first yellow fever vaccination. The receptor source for this set is a man younger than 30 who received the YFV17D yellow fever vaccine.

This clonotype was seen a handful of times. This sequence joins TRBV6-1 and TRBJ2-3; the match to TRBD2 covers 7 bases. The length of the CDR3 is 14 residues. V lost 2 bases to trimming and J lost 2 bases; unmatched junction nucleotides: 1. Germline CDR1 reads MNHNS; CDR2 reads SASEGT. Here the CDR3 DNA reads TGTGCCAGCAGTGAAAGCGGGACCACAGATACGCAGTATTTT. It specifies CASSESGTTDTQYF.

The CDR3 DNA follows: TGTGCCAGCAGCTCGGGGACAGGGCACGAAAAACTGTTTTTT. It encodes CASSSGTGHEKLFF. The chain uses TRBV7-9 and TRBJ1-4; 9 bases line up with TRBD1. CDR1 is SEHNR, CDR2 FQNEAQ, per germline (reference sequence). V trimming: 4 bases; J trimming: 8 bases; junction bases outside the gene matches: 5. The CDR3 runs 14 residues.

The chain is built from TRBV20-1 and TRBJ2-1, with D unresolved. Germline V gene lookup returns CDR1 DFQATT and CDR2 SNEGSKA (reference sequence). CDR3 length: 11 residues. V was shortened by 2 bases and J by 5 bases, with 4 bases between the two germline ends. Here the CDR3 DNA reads TGCAGTGCTAGACCGAACAATGAGCAGTTCTTC. It yields the protein CSARPNNEQFF.

This clonotype turned up a few times. CDR3 residues: CASSFTGGWEKLFF. In DNA, the CDR3 is TGTGCCAGCAGCTTCACAGGTGGATGGGAAAAACTGTTTTTT. The chain recombines TRBV5-6 with TRBJ1-4; the D gene is possibly TRBD1 (5 bases). Germline V gene sequence: CDR1 SGHDT, CDR2 YYEEEE. This CDR3 has 14 residues. The V and J ends lost 2 bases and 8 bases respectively, with 13 bases between them. Together with reference TRBV5-6 and TRBJ1-4, the CDR3 gives the full variable domain: DAGVTQSPTHLIKTRGQQVTLRCSPKSGHDTVSWYQQALGQGPQFIFQYYEEEERQRGNFPDRFSGHQFPNYSSELNVNALLLGDSALYLCASSFTGGWEKLFFGSGTQLSVL.